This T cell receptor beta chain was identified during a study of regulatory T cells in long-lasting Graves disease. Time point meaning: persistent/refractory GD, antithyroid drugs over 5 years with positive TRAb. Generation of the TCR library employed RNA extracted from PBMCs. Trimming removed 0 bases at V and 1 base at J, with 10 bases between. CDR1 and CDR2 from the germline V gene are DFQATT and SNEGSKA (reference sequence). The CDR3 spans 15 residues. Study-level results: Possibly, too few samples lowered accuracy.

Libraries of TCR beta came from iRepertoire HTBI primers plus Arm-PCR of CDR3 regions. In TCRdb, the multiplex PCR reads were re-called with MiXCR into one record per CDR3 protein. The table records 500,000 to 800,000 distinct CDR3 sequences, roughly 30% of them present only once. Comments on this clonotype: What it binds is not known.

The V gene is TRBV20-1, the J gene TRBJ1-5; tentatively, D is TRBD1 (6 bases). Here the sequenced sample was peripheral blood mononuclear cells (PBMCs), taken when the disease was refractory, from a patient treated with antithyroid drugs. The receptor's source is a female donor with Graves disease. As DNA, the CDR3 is TGCAGTGCTAGAGAGTCTCAGGGGAGCAATCAGCCCCAGCATTTT. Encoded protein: CSARESQGSNQPQHF.